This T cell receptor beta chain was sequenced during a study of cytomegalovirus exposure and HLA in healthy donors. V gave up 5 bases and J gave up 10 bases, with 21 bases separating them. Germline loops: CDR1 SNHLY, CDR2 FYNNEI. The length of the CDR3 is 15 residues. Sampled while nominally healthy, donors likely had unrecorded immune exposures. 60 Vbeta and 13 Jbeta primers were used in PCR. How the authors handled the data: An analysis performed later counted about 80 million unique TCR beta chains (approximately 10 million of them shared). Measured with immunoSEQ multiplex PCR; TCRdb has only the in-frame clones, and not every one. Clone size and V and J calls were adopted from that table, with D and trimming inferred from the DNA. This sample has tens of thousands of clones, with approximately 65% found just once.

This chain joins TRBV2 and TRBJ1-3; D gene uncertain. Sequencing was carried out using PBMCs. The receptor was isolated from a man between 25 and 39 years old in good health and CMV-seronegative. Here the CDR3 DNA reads TGTGCCAGCAGTCGAACACCGACGGGAACTGGTACCATATATTTT. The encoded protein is CASSRTPTGTGTIYF.